This TCR beta chain came from a study of CD8 T cells in Susac syndrome. There are 12 residues in the CDR3. CDR1 and CDR2 (germline): SGDLS, YYNGEE. Trimming took off 0 bases at V and 7 bases at J, with 5 bases between the two ends. From blood CD8+ and CD4+ T cells, the TCR beta chain was sequenced. RNA totalling about 0.45 to 1 ug underwent reverse transcription with random hexamers. TCRdb reanalysed the immunoSEQ multiplex PCR reads using MiXCR and keeps one entry per CDR3 protein. Of 140,000 or so distinct CDR3 sequences in the sample, roughly 94% were seen once. The sequenced material came from CD4+ T cells from PBMCs. V and J are TRBV9 and TRBJ2-1; D call uncertain. The TCR comes from a human donor in good health. The chain's CDR3 is CASSVAGNEQFF. The DNA for the CDR3 is TGTGCCAGCAGCGTAGCCGGGAATGAGCAGTTCTTC.